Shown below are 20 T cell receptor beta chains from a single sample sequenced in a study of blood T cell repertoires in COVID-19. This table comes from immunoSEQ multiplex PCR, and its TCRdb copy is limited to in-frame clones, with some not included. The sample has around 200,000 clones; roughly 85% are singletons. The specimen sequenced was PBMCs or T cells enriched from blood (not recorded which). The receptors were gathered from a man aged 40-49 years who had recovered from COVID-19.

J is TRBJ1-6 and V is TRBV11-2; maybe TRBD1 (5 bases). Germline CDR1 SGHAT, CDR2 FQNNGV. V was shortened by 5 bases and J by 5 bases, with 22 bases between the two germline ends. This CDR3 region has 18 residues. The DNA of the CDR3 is TGTGCCAGCAGCGGTAGGGGATTTCTCTCTCAGAATAATTCACCCCTCCACTTT. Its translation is CASSGRGFLSQNNSPLHF. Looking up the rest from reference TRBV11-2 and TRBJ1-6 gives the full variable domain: EAGVAQSPRYKIIEKRQSVAFWCNPISGHATLYWYQQILGQGPKLLIQFQNNGVVDDSQLPKDRFSAERLKGVDSTLKIQPAKLEDSAVYLCASSGRGFLSQNNSPLHFGNGTRLTVT.

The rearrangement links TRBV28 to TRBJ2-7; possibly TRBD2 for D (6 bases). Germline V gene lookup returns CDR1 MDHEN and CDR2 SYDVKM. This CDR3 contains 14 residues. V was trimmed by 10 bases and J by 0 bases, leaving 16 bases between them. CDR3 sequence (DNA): TGTGCCACTCACAGGCTAGCGACCTCCTACGAGCAGTACTTC. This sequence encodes CATHRLATSYEQYF.

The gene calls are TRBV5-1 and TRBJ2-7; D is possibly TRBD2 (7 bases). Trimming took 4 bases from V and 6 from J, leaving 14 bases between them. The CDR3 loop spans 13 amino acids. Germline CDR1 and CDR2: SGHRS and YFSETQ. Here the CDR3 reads CASSPRGGSEQYF. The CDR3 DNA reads TGCGCCAGCAGCCCTAGGGGGGGTTCCGAGCAGTACTTC.

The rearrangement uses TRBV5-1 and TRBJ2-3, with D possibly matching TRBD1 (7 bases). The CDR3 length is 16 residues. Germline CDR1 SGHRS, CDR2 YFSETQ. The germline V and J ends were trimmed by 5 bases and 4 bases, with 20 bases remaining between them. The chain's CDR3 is CASRGGATGSADTQYF. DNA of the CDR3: TGCGCCAGCAGAGGCGGGGCGACAGGGTCAGCAGATACGCAGTATTTT.

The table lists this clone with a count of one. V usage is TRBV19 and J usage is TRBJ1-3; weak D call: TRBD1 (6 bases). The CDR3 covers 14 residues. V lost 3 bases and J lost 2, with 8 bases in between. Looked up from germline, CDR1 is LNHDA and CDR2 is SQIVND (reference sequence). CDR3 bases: TGTGCCAGTAGTATCGGGACACCTGGAAACACCATATATTTT. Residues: CASSIGTPGNTIYF.

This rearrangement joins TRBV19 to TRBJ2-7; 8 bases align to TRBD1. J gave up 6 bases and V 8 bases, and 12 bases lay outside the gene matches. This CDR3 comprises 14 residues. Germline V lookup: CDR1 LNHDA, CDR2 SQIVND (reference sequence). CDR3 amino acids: CASQSTGGRGEQYF. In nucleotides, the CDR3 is TGTGCCAGTCAGAGTACAGGGGGTCGGGGCGAGCAGTACTTC.

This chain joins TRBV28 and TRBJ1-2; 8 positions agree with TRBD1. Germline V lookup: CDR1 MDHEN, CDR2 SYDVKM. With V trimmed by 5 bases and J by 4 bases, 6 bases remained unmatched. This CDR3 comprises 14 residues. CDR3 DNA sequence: TGTGCCAGCAGTCCAGGGACAGGACCCTATGGCTACACCTTC. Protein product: CASSPGTGPYGYTF.

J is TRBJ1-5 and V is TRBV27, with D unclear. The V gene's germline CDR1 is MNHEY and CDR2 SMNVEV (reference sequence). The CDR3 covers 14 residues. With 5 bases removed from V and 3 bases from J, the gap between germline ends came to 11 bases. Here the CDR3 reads CASSDRHDNQPQHF. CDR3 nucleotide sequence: TGTGCCAGCAGTGATCGACACGACAATCAGCCCCAGCATTTT.

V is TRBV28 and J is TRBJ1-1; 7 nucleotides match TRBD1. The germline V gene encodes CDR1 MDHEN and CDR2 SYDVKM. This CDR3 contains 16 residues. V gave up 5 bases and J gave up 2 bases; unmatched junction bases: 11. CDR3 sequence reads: CASSAETGLPNTEAFF. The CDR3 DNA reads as TGTGCCAGCAGTGCTGAGACAGGGCTACCTAACACTGAAGCTTTCTTT.

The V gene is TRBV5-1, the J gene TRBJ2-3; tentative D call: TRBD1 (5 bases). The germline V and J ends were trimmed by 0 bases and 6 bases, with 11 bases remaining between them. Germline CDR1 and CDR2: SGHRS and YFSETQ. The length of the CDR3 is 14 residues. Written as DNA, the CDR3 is TGCGCCAGCAGCTTGGCCAGGGCCCGGGATACGCAGTATTTT. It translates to CASSLARARDTQYF. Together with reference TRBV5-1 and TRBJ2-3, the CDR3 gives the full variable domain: KAGVTQTPRYLIKTRGQQVTLSCSPISGHRSVSWYQQTPGQGLQFLFEYFSETQRNKGNFPGRFSGRQFSNSRSEMNVSTLELGDSALYLCASSLARARDTQYFGPGTRLTVL.

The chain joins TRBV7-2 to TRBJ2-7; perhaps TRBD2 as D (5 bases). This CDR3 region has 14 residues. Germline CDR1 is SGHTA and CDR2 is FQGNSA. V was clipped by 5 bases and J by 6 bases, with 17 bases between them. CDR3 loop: CASSQTGSRGEQYF. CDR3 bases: TGTGCCAGCAGCCAGACTGGGAGCCGGGGCGAGCAGTACTTC. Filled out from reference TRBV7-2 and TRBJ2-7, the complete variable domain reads GAGVSQSPSNKVTEKGKDVELRCDPISGHTALYWYRQSLGQGLEFLIYFQGNSAPDKSGLPSDRFSAERTGGSVSTLTIQRTQQEDSAVYLCASSQTGSRGEQYFGPGTRLTVT.

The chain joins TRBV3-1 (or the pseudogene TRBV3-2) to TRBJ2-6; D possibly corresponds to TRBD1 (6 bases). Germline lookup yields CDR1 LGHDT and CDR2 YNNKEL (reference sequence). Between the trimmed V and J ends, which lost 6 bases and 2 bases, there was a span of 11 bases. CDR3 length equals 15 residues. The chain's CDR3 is CASSFRGAGANVLTF. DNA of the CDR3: TGTGCCAGCAGTTTCAGGGGAGCTGGGGCCAACGTCCTGACTTTC.

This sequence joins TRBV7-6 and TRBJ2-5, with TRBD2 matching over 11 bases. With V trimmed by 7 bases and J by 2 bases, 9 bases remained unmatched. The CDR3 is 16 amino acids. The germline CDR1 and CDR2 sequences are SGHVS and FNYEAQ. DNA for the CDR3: TGTGCCAGCACCAAGGGCACTAGCGGGAGTCAAGAGACCCAGTACTTC. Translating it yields CASTKGTSGSQETQYF.

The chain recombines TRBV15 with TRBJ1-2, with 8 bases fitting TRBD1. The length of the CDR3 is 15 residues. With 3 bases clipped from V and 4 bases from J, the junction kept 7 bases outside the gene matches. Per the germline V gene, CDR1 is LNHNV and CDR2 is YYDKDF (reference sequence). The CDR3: CATSSPDRVGYGYTF. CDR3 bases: TGTGCCACCAGCAGTCCGGACAGGGTAGGCTATGGCTACACCTTC.

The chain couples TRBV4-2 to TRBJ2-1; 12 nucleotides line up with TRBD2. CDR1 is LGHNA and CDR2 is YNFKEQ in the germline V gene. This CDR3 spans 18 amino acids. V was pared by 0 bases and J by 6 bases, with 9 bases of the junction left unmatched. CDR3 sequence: CASSQDPPSGRAGNEQFF. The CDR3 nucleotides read TGTGCCAGCAGCCAAGATCCCCCTAGCGGGAGGGCCGGCAATGAGCAGTTCTTC.

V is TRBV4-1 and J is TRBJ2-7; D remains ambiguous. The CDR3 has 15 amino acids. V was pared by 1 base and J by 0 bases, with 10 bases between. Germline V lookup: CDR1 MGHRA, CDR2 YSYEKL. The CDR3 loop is CASSQVNSFSYEQYF. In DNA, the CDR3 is TGCGCCAGCAGCCAAGTGAATAGTTTCTCCTACGAGCAGTACTTC.

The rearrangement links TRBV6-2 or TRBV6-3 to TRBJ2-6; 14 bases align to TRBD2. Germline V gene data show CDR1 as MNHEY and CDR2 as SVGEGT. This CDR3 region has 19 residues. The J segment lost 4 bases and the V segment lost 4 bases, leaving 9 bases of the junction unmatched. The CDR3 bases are TGTGCCAGCAGTTTTACGGGACTAGCGGGAGTTACAGGGGCCAACGTCCTGACTTTC. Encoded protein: CASSFTGLAGVTGANVLTF.

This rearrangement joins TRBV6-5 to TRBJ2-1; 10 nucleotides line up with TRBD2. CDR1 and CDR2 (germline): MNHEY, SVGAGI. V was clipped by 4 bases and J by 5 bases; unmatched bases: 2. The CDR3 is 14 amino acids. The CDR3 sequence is CASSFGLADNEQFF. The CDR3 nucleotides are TGTGCCAGCAGTTTCGGACTAGCGGACAATGAGCAGTTCTTC.

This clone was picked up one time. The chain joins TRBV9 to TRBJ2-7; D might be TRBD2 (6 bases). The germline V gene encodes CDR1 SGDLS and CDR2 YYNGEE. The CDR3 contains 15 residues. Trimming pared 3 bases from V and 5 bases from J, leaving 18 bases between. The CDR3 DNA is TGTGCCAGCAGCGCAATAGCGGCCCCGACCGACGAGCAGTACTTC. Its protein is CASSAIAAPTDEQYF.

The CDR3 DNA sequence: TGCAGCGTTTACAGGGGCGATGGCTACACCTTC. It encodes CSVYRGDGYTF. The chain employs TRBV29-1 and TRBJ1-2, with 7 bases aligning to TRBD1. Per germline, CDR1 SQVTM and CDR2 ANQGSEA. The junction had 3 bases not matched to a gene; V was cut back by 5 bases and J by 6 bases. This CDR3 is 11 amino acids long. Combining the CDR3 with reference TRBV29-1 and TRBJ1-2 gives the whole variable domain SAVISQKPSRDICQRGTSLTIQCQVDSQVTMMFWYRQQPGQSLTLIATANQGSEATYESGFVIDKFPISRPNLTFSTLTVSNMSPEDSSIYLCSVYRGDGYTFGSGTRLTVV.